This T cell receptor (beta chain) was sequenced in a study of blood T cell repertoires in COVID-19. In the original processing: Estimation of nucleated cell counts was performed using reference gene primer amplification. Sequencing used immunoSEQ multiplex PCR; TCRdb keeps in-frame clones, though not all of them. That table supplies the V and J calls and clone size; D and trimming were determined from the DNA. The sample has some 300,000 clones, around 90% seen once. Clinical histories supplied by participants themselves formed the basis of cohort assignment. For recovered donors of Cohort 3, there were two negative PCRs, clearance, or symptom resolution. The CDR3 spans 14 residues. Germline CDR1 reads KGHDR; CDR2 reads SFDVKD. V lost 4 bases and J lost 0, with 6 bases in between.

The sequenced sample consisted of PBMCs or T cells enriched from blood (not recorded which). This chain uses TRBV24-1 with TRBJ1-5; D not resolved. This TCR derives from a woman in her twenties or thirties who had recovered from COVID-19. The CDR3 nucleotides are TGTGCCACCAGTGAATACGGTAGCAATCAGCCCCAGCATTTT. This codes for CATSEYGSNQPQHF.